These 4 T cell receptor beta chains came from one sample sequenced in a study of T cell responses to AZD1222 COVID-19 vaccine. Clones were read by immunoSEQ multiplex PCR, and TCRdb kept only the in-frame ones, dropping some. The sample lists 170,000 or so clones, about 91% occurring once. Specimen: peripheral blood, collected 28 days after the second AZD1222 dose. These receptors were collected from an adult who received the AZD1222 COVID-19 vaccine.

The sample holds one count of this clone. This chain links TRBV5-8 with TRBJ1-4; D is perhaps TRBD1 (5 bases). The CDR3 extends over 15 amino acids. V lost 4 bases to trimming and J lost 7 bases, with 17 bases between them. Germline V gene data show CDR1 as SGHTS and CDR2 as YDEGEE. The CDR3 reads CASSAWGRGSEKLFF. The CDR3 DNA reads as TGTGCCAGCAGCGCCTGGGGAAGGGGTAGTGAAAAACTGTTTTTT.

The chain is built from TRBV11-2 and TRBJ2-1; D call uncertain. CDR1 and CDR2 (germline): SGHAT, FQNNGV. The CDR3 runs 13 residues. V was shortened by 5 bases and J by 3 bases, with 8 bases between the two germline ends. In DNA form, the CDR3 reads TGTGCCAGCAGCAGACTCATCTACAATGAGCAGTTCTTC. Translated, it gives CASSRLIYNEQFF.

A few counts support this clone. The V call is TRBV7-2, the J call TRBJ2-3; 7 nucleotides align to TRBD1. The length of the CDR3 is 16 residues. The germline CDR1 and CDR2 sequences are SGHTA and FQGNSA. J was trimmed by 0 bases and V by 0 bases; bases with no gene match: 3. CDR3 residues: CASSLAGGYSTDTQYF. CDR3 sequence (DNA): TGTGCCAGCAGCTTAGCAGGGGGCTACAGCACAGATACGCAGTATTTT.

CDR3 protein: CAWGGPTDTQYF. CDR3 bases: TGTGCCTGGGGGGGGCCCACAGATACGCAGTATTTT. The rearrangement links TRBV30 to TRBJ2-3; D tentatively fits TRBD1 or TRBD2 (6 bases each). Germline V CDR1 and CDR2: GTSNPN, SVGIG (reference sequence). V lost 5 bases and J lost 2, with 8 bases in between. CDR3 length equals 12 residues. Full variable domain (rest looked up from reference TRBV30 and TRBJ2-3): SQTIHQWPATLVQPVGSPLSLECTVEGTSNPNLYWYRQAAGRGLQLLFYSVGIGQISSEVPQNLSASRPQDRQFILSSKKLLLSDSGFYLCAWGGPTDTQYFGPGTRLTVL.